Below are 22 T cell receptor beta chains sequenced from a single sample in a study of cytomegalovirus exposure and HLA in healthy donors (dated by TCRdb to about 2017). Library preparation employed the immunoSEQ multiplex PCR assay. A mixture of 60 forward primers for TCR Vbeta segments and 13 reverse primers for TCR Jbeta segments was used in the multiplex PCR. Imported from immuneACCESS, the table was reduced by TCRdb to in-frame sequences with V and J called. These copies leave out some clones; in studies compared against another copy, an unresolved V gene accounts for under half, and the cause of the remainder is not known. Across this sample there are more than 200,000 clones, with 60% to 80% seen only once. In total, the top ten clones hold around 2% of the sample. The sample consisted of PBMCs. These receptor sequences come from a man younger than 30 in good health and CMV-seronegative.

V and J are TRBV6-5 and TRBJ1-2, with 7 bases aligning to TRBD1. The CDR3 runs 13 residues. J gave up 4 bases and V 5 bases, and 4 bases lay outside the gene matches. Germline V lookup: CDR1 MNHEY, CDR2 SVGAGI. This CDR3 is CASSTGQFYGYTF. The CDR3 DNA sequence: TGTGCCAGCAGTACGGGACAGTTCTATGGCTACACCTTC.

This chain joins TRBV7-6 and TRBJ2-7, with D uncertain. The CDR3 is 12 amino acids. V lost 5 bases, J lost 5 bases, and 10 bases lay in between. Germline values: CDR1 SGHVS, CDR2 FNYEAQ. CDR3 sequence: CASSARPNEQYF. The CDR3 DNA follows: TGTGCCAGCAGCGCTAGGCCTAACGAGCAGTACTTC.

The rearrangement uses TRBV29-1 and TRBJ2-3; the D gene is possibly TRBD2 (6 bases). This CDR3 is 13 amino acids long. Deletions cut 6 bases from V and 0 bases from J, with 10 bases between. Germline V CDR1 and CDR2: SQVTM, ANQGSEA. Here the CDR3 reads CSVLAASTDTQYF. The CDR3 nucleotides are TGCAGCGTACTAGCAGCTAGCACAGATACGCAGTATTTT.

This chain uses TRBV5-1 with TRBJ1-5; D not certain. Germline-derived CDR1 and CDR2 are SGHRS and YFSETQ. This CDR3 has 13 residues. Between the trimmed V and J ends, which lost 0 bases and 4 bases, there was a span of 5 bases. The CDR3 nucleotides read TGCGCCAGCAGCTTGGCCGAGAATCAGCCCCAGCATTTT. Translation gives CASSLAENQPQHF.

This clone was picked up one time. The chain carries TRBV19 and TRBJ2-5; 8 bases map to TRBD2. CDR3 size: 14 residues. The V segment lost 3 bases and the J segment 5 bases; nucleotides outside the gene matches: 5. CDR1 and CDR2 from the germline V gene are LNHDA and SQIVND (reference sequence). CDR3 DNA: TGTGCCAGTAGTATCCGGGGGGGGGCGGAGACCCAGTACTTC. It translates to CASSIRGGAETQYF. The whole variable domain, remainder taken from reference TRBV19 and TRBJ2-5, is DGGITQSPKYLFRKEGQNVTLSCEQNLNHDAMYWYRQDPGQGLRLIYYSQIVNDFQKGDIAEGYSVSREKKESFPLTVTSAQKNPTAFYLCASSIRGGAETQYFGPGTRLLVL.

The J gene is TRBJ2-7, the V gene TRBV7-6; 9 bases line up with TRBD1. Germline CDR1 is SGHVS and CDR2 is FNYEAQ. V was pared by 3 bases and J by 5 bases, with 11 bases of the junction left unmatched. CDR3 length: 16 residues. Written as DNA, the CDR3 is TGTGCCAGCAGCTTGACGACCGGGACAGGGAGAAACGAGCAGTACTTC. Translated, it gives CASSLTTGTGRNEQYF.

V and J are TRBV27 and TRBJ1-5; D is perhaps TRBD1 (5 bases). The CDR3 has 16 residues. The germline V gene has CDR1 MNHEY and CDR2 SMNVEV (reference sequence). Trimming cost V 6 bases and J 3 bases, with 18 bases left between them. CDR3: CASSHTTQGTNQPQHF. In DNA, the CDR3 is TGTGCCAGCAGCCATACCACCCAGGGTACCAATCAGCCCCAGCATTTT.

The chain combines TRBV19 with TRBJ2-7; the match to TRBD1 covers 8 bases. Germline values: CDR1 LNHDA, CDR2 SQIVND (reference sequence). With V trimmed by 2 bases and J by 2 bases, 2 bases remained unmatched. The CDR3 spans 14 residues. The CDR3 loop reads CASSIRTGPYEQYF. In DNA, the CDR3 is TGTGCCAGTAGTATAAGGACAGGGCCCTACGAGCAGTACTTC.

In DNA, the CDR3 is TGTGCCAGCACCTACGGGGGGAATCAGCCCCAGCATTTT. Amino acids: CASTYGGNQPQHF. The chain joins TRBV6-6 to TRBJ1-5; maybe TRBD1 (5 bases). Germline CDR1 MNHNY, CDR2 SVGAGI (reference sequence). With 7 bases removed from V and 4 bases from J, the gap between germline ends came to 11 bases. The CDR3 runs to 13 residues.

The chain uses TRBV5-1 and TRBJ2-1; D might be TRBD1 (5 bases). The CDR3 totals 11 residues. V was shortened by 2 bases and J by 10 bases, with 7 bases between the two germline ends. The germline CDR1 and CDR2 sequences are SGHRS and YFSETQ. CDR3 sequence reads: CASSFRVEQFF. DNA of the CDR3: TGCGCCAGCAGCTTCAGGGTAGAGCAGTTCTTC.

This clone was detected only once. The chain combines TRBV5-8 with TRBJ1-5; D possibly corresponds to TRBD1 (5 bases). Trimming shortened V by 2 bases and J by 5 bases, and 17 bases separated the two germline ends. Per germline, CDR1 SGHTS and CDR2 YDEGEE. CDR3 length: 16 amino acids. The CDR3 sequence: CASSFETSRGDQPQHF. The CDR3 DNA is TGTGCCAGCAGCTTTGAAACCTCTCGGGGGGATCAGCCCCAGCATTTT.

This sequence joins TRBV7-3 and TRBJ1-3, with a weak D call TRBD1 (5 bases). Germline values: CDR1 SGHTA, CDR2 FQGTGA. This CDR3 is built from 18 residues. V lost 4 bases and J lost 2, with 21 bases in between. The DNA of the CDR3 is TGTGCCAGCAGCTCCGGGACTAGCGAAAGCGGGGCTGGAAACACCATATATTTT. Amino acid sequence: CASSSGTSESGAGNTIYF.

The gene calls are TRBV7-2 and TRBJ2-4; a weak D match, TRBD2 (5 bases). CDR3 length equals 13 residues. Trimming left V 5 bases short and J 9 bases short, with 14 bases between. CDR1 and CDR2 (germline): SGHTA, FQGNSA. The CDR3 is CASSLRQAGIQYF. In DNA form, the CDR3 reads TGTGCCAGCAGCCTCCGTCAGGCGGGCATTCAGTACTTC.

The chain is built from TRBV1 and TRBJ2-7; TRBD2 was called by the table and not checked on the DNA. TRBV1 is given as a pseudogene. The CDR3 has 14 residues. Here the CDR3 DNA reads TGCACCAGCAGCCTCACAATTAGCGGGTACGAGCAGTACTTC. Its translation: CTSSLTISGYEQYF.

The CDR3 sequence: CASSLSGWNTDTQYF. The CDR3 nucleotides are TGTGCCAGCAGTTTATCGGGCTGGAACACAGATACGCAGTATTTT. The chain uses TRBV27 and TRBJ2-3; D ambiguous. Germline CDR1 MNHEY, CDR2 SMNVEV (reference sequence). V was clipped by 0 bases and J by 2 bases, with 9 bases between them. The length of the CDR3 is 15 residues.

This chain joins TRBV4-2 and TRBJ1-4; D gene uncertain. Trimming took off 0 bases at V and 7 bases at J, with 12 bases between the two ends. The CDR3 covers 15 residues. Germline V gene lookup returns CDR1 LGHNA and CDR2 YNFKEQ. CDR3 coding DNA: TGTGCCAGCAGCCAAGAACCGGGTGCCCCTGAAAAACTGTTTTTT. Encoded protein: CASSQEPGAPEKLFF.

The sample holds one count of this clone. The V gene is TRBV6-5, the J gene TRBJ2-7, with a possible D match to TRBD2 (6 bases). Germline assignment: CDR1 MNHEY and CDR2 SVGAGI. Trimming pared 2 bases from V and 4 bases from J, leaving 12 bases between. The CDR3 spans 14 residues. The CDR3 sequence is CASSYGVGGYEQYF. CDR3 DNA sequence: TGTGCCAGCAGTTACGGGGTAGGAGGGTACGAGCAGTACTTC.

The chain's CDR3 is CSVVEGRGTEAFF. CDR3 nucleotide sequence: TGCAGCGTTGTGGAGGGGCGGGGGACTGAAGCTTTCTTT. The chain links TRBV29-1 to TRBJ1-1; possibly TRBD1 for D (5 bases). V was shortened by 4 bases and J by 5 bases, with 14 bases between the two germline ends. Germline CDR1 and CDR2: SQVTM and ANQGSEA. The length of the CDR3 is 13 residues.

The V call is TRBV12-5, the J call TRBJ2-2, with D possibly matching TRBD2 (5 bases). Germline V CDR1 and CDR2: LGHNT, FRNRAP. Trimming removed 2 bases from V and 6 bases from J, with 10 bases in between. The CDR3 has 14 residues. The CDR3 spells CASGLPGLPGELFF. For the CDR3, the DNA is TGTGCTAGTGGTTTGCCGGGGTTGCCCGGGGAGCTGTTTTTT.

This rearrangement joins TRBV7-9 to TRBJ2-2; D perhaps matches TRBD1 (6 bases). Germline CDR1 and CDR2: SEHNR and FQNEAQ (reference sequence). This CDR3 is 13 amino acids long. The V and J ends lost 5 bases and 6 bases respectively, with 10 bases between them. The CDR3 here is CASSPEGAGELFF. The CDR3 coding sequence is TGTGCCAGCAGCCCCGAGGGGGCCGGGGAGCTGTTTTTT. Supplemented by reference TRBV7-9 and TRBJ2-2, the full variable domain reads DTGVSQNPRHKITKRGQNVTFRCDPISEHNRLYWYRQTLGQGPEFLTYFQNEAQLEKSRLLSDRFSAERPKGSFSTLEIQRTEQGDSAMYLCASSPEGAGELFFGEGSRLTVL.

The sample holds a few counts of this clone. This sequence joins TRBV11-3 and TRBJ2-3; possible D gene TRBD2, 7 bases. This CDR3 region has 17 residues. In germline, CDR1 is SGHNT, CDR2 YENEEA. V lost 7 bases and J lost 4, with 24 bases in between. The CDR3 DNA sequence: TGTGCCAGCAAATCCGGGGGGCCAAAATACTCTGCAGATACGCAGTATTTT. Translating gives CASKSGGPKYSADTQYF.

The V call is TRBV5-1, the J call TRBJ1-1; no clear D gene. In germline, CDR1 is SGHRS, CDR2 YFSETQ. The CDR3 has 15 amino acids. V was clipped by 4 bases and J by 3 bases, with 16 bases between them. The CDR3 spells CASSKEPGDHTEAFF. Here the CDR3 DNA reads TGCGCCAGCAGCAAGGAGCCCGGAGACCACACTGAAGCTTTCTTT.